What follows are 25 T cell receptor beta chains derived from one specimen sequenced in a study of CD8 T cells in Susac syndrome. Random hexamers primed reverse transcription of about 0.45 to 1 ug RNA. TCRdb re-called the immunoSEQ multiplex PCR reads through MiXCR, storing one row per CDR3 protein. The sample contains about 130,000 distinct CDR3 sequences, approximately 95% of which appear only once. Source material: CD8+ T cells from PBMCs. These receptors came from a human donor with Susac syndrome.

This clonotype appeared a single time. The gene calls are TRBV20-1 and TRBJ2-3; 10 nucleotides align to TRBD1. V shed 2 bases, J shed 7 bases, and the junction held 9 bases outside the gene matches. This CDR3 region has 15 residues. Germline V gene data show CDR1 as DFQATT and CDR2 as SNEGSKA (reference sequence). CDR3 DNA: TGCAGTGCTAGACCCTCGGGACAGGGGTTGTATACGCAGTATTTT. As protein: CSARPSGQGLYTQYF.

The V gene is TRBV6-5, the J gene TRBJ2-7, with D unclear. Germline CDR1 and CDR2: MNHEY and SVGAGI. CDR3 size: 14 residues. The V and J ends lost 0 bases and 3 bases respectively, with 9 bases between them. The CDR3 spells CASSYSGSFYEQYF. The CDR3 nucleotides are TGTGCCAGCAGTTACTCAGGGTCCTTCTACGAGCAGTACTTC.

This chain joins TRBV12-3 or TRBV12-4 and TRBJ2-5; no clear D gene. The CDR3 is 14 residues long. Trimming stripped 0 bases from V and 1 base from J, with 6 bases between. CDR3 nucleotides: TGTGCCAGCAGTTTAGCGCTCGGCCAAGAGACCCAGTACTTC. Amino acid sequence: CASSLALGQETQYF.

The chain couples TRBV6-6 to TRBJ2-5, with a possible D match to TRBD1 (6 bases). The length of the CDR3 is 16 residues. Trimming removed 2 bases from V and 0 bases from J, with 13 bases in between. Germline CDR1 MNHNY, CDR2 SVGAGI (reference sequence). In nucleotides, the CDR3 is TGTGCCAGCAGTTACCCCGGGGACAAAAACCAAGAGACCCAGTACTTC. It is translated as CASSYPGDKNQETQYF.

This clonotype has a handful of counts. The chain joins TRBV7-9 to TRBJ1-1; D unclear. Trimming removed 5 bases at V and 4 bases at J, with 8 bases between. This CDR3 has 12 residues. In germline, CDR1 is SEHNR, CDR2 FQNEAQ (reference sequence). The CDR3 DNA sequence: TGTGCCAGCAGCCCGCCGGGCACTGAAGCTTTCTTT. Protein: CASSPPGTEAFF.

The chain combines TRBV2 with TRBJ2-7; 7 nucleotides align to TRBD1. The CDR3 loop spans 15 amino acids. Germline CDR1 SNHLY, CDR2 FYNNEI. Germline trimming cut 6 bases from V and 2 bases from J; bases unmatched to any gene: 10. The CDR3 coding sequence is TGTGCCAGCAGCCCCCCAGCCGGGACAGCCTACGAGCAGTACTTC. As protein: CASSPPAGTAYEQYF.

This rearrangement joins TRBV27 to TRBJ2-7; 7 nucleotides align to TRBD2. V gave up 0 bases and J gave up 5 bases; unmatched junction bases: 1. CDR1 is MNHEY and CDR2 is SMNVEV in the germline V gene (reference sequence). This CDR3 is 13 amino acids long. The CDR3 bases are TGTGCCAGCAGTTTATCGAGCGGGAACGAGCAGTACTTC. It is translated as CASSLSSGNEQYF.

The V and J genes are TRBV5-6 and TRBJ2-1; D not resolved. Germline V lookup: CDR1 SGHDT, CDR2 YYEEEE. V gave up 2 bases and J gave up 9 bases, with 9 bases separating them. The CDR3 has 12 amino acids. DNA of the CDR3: TGTGCCAGCAGCTTTATGGGTAGTGAGCAGTTCTTC. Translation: CASSFMGSEQFF.

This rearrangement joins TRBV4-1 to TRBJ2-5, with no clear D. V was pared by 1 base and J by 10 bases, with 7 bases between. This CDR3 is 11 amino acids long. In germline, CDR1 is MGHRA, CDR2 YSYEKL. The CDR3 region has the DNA TGCGCCAGCAGCCAAGGGCAGGACCAGTACTTC. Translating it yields CASSQGQDQYF.

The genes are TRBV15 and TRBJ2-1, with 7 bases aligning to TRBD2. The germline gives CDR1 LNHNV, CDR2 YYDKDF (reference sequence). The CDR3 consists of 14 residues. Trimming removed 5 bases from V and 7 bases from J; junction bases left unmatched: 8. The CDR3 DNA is TGTGCCACCAGCTCTTCGGGAGGAGAGAATGAGCAGTTCTTC. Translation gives CATSSSGGENEQFF.

CDR3 amino acids: CASSYSIDSSNYGYTF. The CDR3 nucleotides are TGTGCCAGCAGTTACTCTATCGACAGCTCTAACTATGGCTACACCTTC. The V gene is TRBV6-5, the J gene TRBJ1-2; maybe TRBD1 (5 bases). With 0 bases removed from V and 0 bases from J, the gap between germline ends came to 11 bases. This CDR3 comprises 16 residues. CDR1 is MNHEY, CDR2 SVGAGI, per germline.

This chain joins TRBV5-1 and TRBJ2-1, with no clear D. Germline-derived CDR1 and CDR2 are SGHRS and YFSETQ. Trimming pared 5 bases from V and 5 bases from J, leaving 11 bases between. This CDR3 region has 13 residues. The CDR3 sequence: CASRLIPDNEQFF. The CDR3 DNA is TGCGCCAGCAGACTAATCCCAGACAATGAGCAGTTCTTC.

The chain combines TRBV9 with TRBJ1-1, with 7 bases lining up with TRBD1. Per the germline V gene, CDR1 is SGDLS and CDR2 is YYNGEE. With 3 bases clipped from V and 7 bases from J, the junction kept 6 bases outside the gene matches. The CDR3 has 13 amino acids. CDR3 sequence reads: CASSARGVSEAFF. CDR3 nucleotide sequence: TGTGCCAGCAGCGCCAGGGGGGTCAGTGAAGCTTTCTTT.

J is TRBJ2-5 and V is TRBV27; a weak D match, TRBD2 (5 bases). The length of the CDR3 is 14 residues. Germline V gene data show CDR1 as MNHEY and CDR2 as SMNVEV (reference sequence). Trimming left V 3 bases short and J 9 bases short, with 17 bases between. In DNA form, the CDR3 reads TGTGCCAGCAGTTTCGGCGGGTCCCTGGGTTCCCAGTACTTC. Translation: CASSFGGSLGSQYF.

In DNA form, the CDR3 reads TGTGCCAGCTCACCAGTTGGACTAGCCGGTGATCTTTACGAGCAGTACTTC. The encoded protein is CASSPVGLAGDLYEQYF. The gene calls are TRBV18 and TRBJ2-7; 8 bases are shared with TRBD2. CDR3 length equals 17 residues. Trimming removed 2 bases from V and 4 bases from J; junction bases left unmatched: 13. Germline CDR1 reads KGHSH; CDR2 reads LQKENI.

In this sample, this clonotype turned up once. Here the CDR3 reads CSASQGHEQYF. CDR3 sequence (DNA): TGCAGTGCTTCACAAGGGCACGAGCAGTACTTC. V and J are TRBV20-1 and TRBJ2-7; D not certain. Trimming left V 5 bases short and J 5 bases short, with 10 bases between. Germline CDR1 reads DFQATT; CDR2 reads SNEGSKA (reference sequence). The CDR3 contains 11 residues.

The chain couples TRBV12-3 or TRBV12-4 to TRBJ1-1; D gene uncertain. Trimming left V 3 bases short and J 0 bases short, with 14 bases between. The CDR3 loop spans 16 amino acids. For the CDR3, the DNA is TGTGCCAGCAGTTTGAGGGAGTTCCCTATGAACACTGAAGCTTTCTTT. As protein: CASSLREFPMNTEAFF.

The CDR3 bases are TGTGCCAGCAGCGCCCGCCGGCTAGCGGCCGACACCGGGGAGCTGTTTTTT. Protein product: CASSARRLAADTGELFF. V and J are TRBV13 and TRBJ2-2; 7 bases map to TRBD2. CDR1 is PRHDT, CDR2 FYEKMQ, per germline (reference sequence). The CDR3 consists of 17 residues. J lost 3 bases, V lost 5 bases, and 12 bases had no gene match.

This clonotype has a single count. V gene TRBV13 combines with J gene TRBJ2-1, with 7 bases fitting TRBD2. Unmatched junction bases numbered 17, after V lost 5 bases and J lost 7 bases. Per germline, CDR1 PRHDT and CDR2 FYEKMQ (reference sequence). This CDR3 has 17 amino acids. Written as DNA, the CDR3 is TGTGCCAGCAGCCTCTTAGCGGGTTCGGAGAGGGCTAATGAGCAGTTCTTC. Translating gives CASSLLAGSERANEQFF.

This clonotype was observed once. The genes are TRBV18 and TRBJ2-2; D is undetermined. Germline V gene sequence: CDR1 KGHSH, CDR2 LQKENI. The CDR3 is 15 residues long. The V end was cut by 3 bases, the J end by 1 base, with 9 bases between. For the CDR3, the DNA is TGTGCCAGCTCACCCCCATGGCAGAACACCGGGGAGCTGTTTTTT. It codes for CASSPPWQNTGELFF.

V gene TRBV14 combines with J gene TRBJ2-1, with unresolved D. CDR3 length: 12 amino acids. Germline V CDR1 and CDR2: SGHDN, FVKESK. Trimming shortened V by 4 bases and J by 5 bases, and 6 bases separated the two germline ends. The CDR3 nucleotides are TGTGCCAGCAGCCCTTCGAACAATGAGCAGTTCTTC. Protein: CASSPSNNEQFF.

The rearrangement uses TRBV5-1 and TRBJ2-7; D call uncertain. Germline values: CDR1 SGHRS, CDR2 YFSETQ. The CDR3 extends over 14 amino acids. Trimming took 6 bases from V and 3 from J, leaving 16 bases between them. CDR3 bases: TGCGCCAGCAACCCGGACGCCAGTATCTACGAGCAGTACTTC. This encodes CASNPDASIYEQYF. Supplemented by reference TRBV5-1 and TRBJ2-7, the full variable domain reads KAGVTQTPRYLIKTRGQQVTLSCSPISGHRSVSWYQQTPGQGLQFLFEYFSETQRNKGNFPGRFSGRQFSNSRSEMNVSTLELGDSALYLCASNPDASIYEQYFGPGTRLTVT.

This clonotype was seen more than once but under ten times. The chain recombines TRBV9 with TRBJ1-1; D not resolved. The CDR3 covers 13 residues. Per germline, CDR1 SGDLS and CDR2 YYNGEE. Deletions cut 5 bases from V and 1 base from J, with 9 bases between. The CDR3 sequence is CASSLVGNTEAFF. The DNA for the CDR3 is TGTGCCAGCAGTTTAGTTGGGAACACTGAAGCTTTCTTT.

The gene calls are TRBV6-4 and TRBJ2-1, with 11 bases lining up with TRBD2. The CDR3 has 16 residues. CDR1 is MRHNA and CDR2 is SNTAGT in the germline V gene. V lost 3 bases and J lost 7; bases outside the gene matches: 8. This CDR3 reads CASSEAGASGRNEQFF. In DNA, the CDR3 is TGTGCCAGCAGTGAGGCTGGGGCTAGCGGGAGGAATGAGCAGTTCTTC.

The CDR3 loop is CATSLAPGPRETQYF. In nucleotides, the CDR3 is TGTGCCACCAGCCTTGCGCCGGGGCCGAGAGAGACCCAGTACTTC. The chain joins TRBV15 to TRBJ2-5; the D call may be TRBD1 or TRBD2 (5 bases each). This CDR3 has 15 amino acids. V shed 5 bases and J shed 4 bases, with 17 bases lying between them. The germline V gene encodes CDR1 LNHNV and CDR2 YYDKDF (reference sequence).